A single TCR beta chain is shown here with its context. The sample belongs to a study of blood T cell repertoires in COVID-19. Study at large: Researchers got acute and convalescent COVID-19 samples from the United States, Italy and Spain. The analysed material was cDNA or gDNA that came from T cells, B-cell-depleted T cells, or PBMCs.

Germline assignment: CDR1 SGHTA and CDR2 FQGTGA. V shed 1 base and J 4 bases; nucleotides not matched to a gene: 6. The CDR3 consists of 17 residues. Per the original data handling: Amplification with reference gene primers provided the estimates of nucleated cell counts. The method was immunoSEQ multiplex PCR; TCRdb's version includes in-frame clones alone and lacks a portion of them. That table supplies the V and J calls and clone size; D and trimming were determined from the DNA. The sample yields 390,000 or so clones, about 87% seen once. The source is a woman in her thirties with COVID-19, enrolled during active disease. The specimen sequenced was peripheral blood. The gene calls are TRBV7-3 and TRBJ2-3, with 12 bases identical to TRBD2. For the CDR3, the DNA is TGTGCCAGCAGCTTAATCGGACTAGCGGGAATGGCAGATACGCAGTATTTT. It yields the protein CASSLIGLAGMADTQYF.